What follows are 5 T cell receptor beta chains derived from one specimen sequenced in a study of radiotherapy plus CTLA-4 blockade in lung cancer. The table came from immunoSEQ multiplex PCR; TCRdb's copy has only in-frame clones and leaves some out. This table holds some 96,000 clones, roughly 88% found once. Source: peripheral blood, taken from a patient treated with radiotherapy plus ipilimumab. These receptors originate from a human donor with non-small cell lung cancer that progressed on radiotherapy plus ipilimumab.

The chain uses TRBV28 and TRBJ2-1; D is perhaps TRBD1 (5 bases). CDR3 length equals 13 residues. V lost 10 bases, J lost 9 bases, and 19 bases lay in between. Germline lookup yields CDR1 MDHEN and CDR2 SYDVKM. CDR3 loop: CATTTHTRGEQFF. The CDR3 bases are TGTGCCACAACCACACACACAAGGGGTGAGCAGTTCTTC. The full variable domain, completed using reference TRBV28 and TRBJ2-1, is DVKVTQSSRYLVKRTGEKVFLECVQDMDHENMFWYRQDPGLGLRLIYFSYDVKMKEKGDIPEGYSVSREKKERFSLILESASTNQTSMYLCATTTHTRGEQFFGPGTRLTVL.

The J gene is TRBJ2-5, the V gene TRBV7-3; D not certain. There are 12 residues in the CDR3. V shed 2 bases and J shed 4 bases, with 5 bases lying between them. The germline gives CDR1 SGHTA, CDR2 FQGTGA. Here the CDR3 reads CASSLSGETQYF. The CDR3 DNA is TGTGCCAGCAGCTTATCGGGAGAGACCCAGTACTTC. The full variable domain, in which reference TRBV7-3 and TRBJ2-5 provide the parts outside the CDR3, is GAGVSQTPSNKVTEKGKYVELRCDPISGHTALYWYRQSLGQGPEFLIYFQGTGAADDSGLPNDRFFAVRPEGSVSTLKIQRTERGDSAVYLCASSLSGETQYFGPGTRLLVL.

The rearrangement uses TRBV30 and TRBJ2-5; 11 bases match TRBD2. The germline V gene encodes CDR1 GTSNPN and CDR2 SVGIG (reference sequence). This CDR3 comprises 13 residues. V trimming: 8 bases; J trimming: 4 bases; junction bases outside the gene matches: 6. CDR3 coding DNA: TGTGCCCTGGTAGCGGGAGGGCCAGAGACCCAGTACTTC. It yields the protein CALVAGGPETQYF.

The chain links TRBV5-8 to TRBJ1-1; D unresolved. Germline V CDR1 and CDR2: SGHTS, YDEGEE. V dropped 5 bases and J dropped 2 bases, with 19 bases sitting between them. The CDR3 length is 16 residues. The CDR3 nucleotides are TGTGCCAGCAGTCGTGATGGGGTAATCACAAACACTGAAGCTTTCTTT. It codes for CASSRDGVITNTEAFF.

The genes are TRBV4-2 and TRBJ2-1, with D possibly matching TRBD2 (6 bases). The CDR3 is made up of 18 amino acids. V was shortened by 0 bases and J by 6 bases, with 21 bases between the two germline ends. Germline V gene sequence: CDR1 LGHNA, CDR2 YNFKEQ. This CDR3 reads CASSQDQAAGSPGNEQFF. The CDR3 DNA reads TGTGCCAGCAGCCAAGACCAGGCGGCGGGGTCACCAGGCAATGAGCAGTTCTTC.